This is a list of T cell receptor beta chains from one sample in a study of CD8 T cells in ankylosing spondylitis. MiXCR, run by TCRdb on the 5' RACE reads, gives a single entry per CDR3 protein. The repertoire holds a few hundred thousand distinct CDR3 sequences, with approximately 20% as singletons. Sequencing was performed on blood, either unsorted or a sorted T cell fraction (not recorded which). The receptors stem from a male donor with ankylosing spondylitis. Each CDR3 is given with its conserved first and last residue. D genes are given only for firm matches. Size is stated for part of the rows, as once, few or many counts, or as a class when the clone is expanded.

CASSPRIPGLASQQYF,TGTGCCAGCAGCCCCCGCATCCCGGGACTAGCAAGTCAGCAGTACTTC,NA,TRBD2,TRBV5-6,TRBJ2-7
CASSEAGTIRGTQYF,TGTGCCAGCAGTGAAGCGGGGACAATCAGGGGGACCCAGTACTTC,NA,NA,TRBV2,TRBJ2-5
CSVEDPYTREPGELFF,TGCAGCGTTGAAGATCCTTACACGCGGGAGCCCGGGGAGCTGTTTTTT,NA,TRBD2,TRBV29-1,TRBJ2-2
CAWSPGQETQYF,TGTGCCTGGAGTCCAGGCCAAGAGACCCAGTACTTC,NA,NA,TRBV30,TRBJ2-5
CSARDRTSPRGEQFF,TGCAGTGCTAGAGATAGAACATCCCCCAGGGGTGAGCAGTTCTTC,few,NA,TRBV20-1,TRBJ2-1
CASIPPWANNNEQFF,TGTGCCAGTATCCCCCCCTGGGCCAATAACAATGAGCAGTTCTTC,NA,NA,TRBV19,TRBJ2-1
CASSPGLAGGLGTDTQYF,TGTGCCAGCTCACCAGGACTAGCGGGAGGCTTGGGCACAGATACGCAGTATTTT,many,TRBD2,TRBV18,TRBJ2-3
CASSLGLAGAREQFF,TGCGCCAGCAGCTTGGGCCTAGCGGGAGCCCGGGAGCAGTTCTTC,few,TRBD2,TRBV5-1,TRBJ2-1
CASSVRPGDWNYGEQFF,TGTGCCAGCAGCGTCAGACCCGGGGACTGGAACTACGGTGAGCAGTTCTTC,few,NA,TRBV5-5,TRBJ2-1
CASSFPTGHSGYTF,TGTGCCAGCAGCTTTCCGACAGGGCATAGCGGCTACACCTTC,few,TRBD1,TRBV7-9,TRBJ1-2
CASSPGGSNQPQHF,TGTGCCAGCAGTCCCGGAGGGAGCAATCAGCCCCAGCATTTT,many,NA,TRBV18,TRBJ1-5
CASSEFAGPPYNEQFF,TGTGCCAGCAGTGAATTTGCGGGCCCTCCCTACAATGAGCAGTTCTTC,few,NA,TRBV6-1,TRBJ2-1
CASSELLGGTDTQYF,TGTGCCAGCAGTGAGCTGTTGGGAGGCACAGATACGCAGTATTTT,NA,NA,TRBV2,TRBJ2-3
CASSSGIGAQYF,TGTGCCAGCAGCTCCGGGATCGGAGCGCAGTATTTT,NA,NA,TRBV7-3,TRBJ2-3
CASSVDAASSYNEQFF,TGTGCCAGCAGCGTAGACGCGGCGAGCTCCTACAATGAGCAGTTCTTC,NA,NA,TRBV9,TRBJ2-1
CASSSARTGYSTDTQYF,TGCGCCAGCAGCTCGGCACGGACAGGGTACAGCACAGATACGCAGTATTTT,NA,TRBD1,TRBV5-1,TRBJ2-3
CASSYPTSGTDIQYF,TGTGCCAGCAGTTACCCGACTAGCGGGACGGACATTCAGTACTTC,NA,TRBD2,TRBV6-2/TRBV6-3,TRBJ2-4
CSAEGSYNEQFF,TGCAGTGCTGAGGGGTCTTACAATGAGCAGTTCTTC,NA,NA,TRBV20-1,TRBJ2-1
CASSLDRLGQPQHF,TGTGCCAGCAGCCTCGACAGGTTAGGCCAGCCCCAGCATTTT,NA,NA,TRBV11-2,TRBJ1-5
CAFRDRVVGELFF,TGTGCCTTCCGGGACAGGGTGGTCGGGGAGCTGTTTTTT,NA,TRBD1,TRBV30,TRBJ2-2
CASSRRILNTEAFF,TGTGCCAGCAGTCGAAGAATCTTGAACACTGAAGCTTTCTTT,NA,NA,TRBV2,TRBJ1-1
CASRRDKNTGELFF,TGTGCCAGCAGAAGGGACAAGAACACCGGGGAGCTGTTTTTT,few,NA,TRBV7-2,TRBJ2-2
CASSQDSGGEQYF,TGCGCCAGCAGCCAAGATAGTGGGGGCGAGCAGTACTTC,NA,NA,TRBV4-3,TRBJ2-7
CASSIGRLPEAFF,TGTGCCAGCAGTATTGGGAGGTTGCCTGAAGCTTTCTTT,NA,NA,TRBV5-6,TRBJ1-1
CASSDDGSGNTIYF,TGCGCCAGCAGTGACGACGGCTCTGGAAACACCATATATTTT,NA,NA,TRBV10-2,TRBJ1-3
CSAKLRAEQYF,TGCAGTGCTAAACTCAGGGCCGAGCAGTACTTC,few,NA,TRBV20-1,TRBJ2-7
CASSYYRVHEQFF,TGTGCCAGCAGCTACTACAGGGTCCATGAGCAGTTCTTC,few,NA,TRBV7-9,TRBJ2-1
CASSGNAGADTQYF,TGTGCCAGCAGTGGAAACGCGGGAGCAGATACGCAGTATTTT,NA,TRBD2,TRBV6-4,TRBJ2-3
CASSFGGLRNIQYF,TGTGCCAGCAGTTTCGGGGGGCTACGAAACATTCAGTACTTC,NA,NA,TRBV12-3/TRBV12-4,TRBJ2-4
CASTPGPGQETQYF,TGTGCCAGCACCCCGGGACCAGGGCAAGAGACCCAGTACTTC,few,NA,TRBV21-1,TRBJ2-5
CASSRGTVNQPQHF,TGTGCCAGCAGCAGAGGGACAGTCAATCAGCCCCAGCATTTT,few,TRBD1,TRBV11-3,TRBJ1-5
CASSLLNPTYEQYF,TGTGCCAGCAGTTTATTAAACCCTACCTACGAGCAGTACTTC,NA,NA,TRBV28,TRBJ2-7
CSVEGGTGNYGYTF,TGCAGCGTTGAAGGCGGGACAGGGAACTATGGCTACACCTTC,NA,TRBD1,TRBV29-1,TRBJ1-2
CASSAIADNTDTQYF,TGTGCCAGCAGCGCTATAGCGGATAACACAGATACGCAGTATTTT,few,NA,TRBV7-2,TRBJ2-3
CASNSPGQTNTGELFF,TGTGCCAGCAACAGTCCGGGACAAACGAACACCGGGGAGCTGTTTTTT,few,NA,TRBV9,TRBJ2-2
CSVVKRGREETQYF,TGCAGCGTTGTGAAGAGGGGTCGGGAAGAGACCCAGTACTTC,NA,NA,TRBV29-1,TRBJ2-5
CSARGWVAGYNEQFF,TGCAGTGCTAGGGGGTGGGTAGCGGGGTATAATGAGCAGTTCTTC,NA,TRBD2,TRBV20-1,TRBJ2-1
CSARDGASGSEQFF,TGCAGTGCTAGAGATGGGGCTAGCGGGAGTGAGCAGTTCTTC,NA,TRBD2,TRBV20-1,TRBJ2-1
CASQGNGGGGELFF,TGTGCCAGCCAAGGGAACGGAGGGGGCGGGGAGCTGTTTTTT,many,NA,TRBV12-3/TRBV12-4,TRBJ2-2